This paragraph covers one T cell receptor beta chain sequence. The antigen is not known. Bulk TCR library preparation followed previously described methods with listed TCR primers. TCRdb reanalysed the PCR reads using MiXCR and keeps one entry per CDR3 protein. The profile shows about 640,000 distinct CDR3 sequences, just under 20% of them singletons. The CDR3 has 14 amino acids. V was shortened by 1 base and J by 4 bases, with 8 bases between the two germline ends. From germline, CDR1 is SGHNT and CDR2 YYREEE (reference sequence). The data are from a study of molecular identifiers for immune sequencing clone quantification. Findings and limits, study-wide: Spiked Jurkat TCR RNA from one cell was reportedly detectable among over 800,000 naive cells.

RNA fractions of 10%, 30% or 50% and roughly 18,000 to 1,000,000 sorted cells were the source of naive CD8 libraries. Naive CD8 T cells were sorted, and the gate applied was CD8+CD4-CCR7+CD45RA+. This chain joins TRBV5-4 and TRBJ2-2; D remains ambiguous. The TCR comes from a human donor in good health. Some libraries in this study had Jurkat cell RNA spiked in. Sequenced material: naive CD8+ T cells from blood, with Jurkat cell RNA spiked in. Subset given: FACS-sorted CD8+CD4-CCR7+CD45RA+ naive T cells. CDR3 sequence (DNA): TGTGCCAGCAGCTTGAGACAACTCACCGGGGAGCTGTTTTTT. It encodes CASSLRQLTGELFF.